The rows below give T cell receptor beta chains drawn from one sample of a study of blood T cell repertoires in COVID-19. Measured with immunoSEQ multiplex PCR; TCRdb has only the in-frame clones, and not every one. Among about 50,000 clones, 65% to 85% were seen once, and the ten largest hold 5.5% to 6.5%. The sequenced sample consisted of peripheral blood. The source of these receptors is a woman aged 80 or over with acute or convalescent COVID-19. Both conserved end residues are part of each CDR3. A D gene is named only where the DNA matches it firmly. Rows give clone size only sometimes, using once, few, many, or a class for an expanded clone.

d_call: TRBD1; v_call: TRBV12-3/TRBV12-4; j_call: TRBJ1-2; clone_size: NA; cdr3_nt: TGTGCCAGCAGACCGACAGGGAACTATGGCTACACCTTC; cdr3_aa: CASRPTGNYGYTF
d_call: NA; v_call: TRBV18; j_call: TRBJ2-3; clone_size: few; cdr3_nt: TGTGCCAGCTCACCAAACAGGGTCAAGGGCGTGGATACGCAGTATTTT; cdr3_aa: CASSPNRVKGVDTQYF
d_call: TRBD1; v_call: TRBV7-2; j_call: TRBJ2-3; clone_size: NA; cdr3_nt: TGTGCCAGCAGCTTTGGACAGGCCGCTTTCGGCACAGATACGCAGTATTTT; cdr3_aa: CASSFGQAAFGTDTQYF
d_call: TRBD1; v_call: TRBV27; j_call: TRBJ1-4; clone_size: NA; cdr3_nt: TGTGCCAGCAGTTTAGGTCAGGGGGCGACTGCTAATGAAAAACTGTTTTTT; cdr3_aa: CASSLGQGATANEKLFF
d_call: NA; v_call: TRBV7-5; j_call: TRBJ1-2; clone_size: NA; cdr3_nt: TGTGCCAGAAGCTTGGACCAGGACAGATACTATGGCTACACCTTC; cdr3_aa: CARSLDQDRYYGYTF
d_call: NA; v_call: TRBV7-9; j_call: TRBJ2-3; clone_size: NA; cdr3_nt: TGTGCCAGCAGCCCCCCGGGACTTAGCACAGATACGCAGTATTTT; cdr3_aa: CASSPPGLSTDTQYF
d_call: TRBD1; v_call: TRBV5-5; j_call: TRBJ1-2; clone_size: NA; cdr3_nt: TGTGCCAGCAGCCAATACATCCCGGGACAGGGGGGTGGCTACACCTTC; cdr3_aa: CASSQYIPGQGGGYTF
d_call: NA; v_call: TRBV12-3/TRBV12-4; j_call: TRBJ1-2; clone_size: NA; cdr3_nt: TGTGCCAGCAGCCCAGGGTCTCCCTACCTCTACACCTTC; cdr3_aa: CASSPGSPYLYTF
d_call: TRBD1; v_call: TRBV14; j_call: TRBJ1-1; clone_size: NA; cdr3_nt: TGTGCCAGCAGCCTAGGGGACAGACCCGCACTTTCACTCATGAACACTGAAGCTTTCTTT; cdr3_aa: CASSLGDRPALSLMNTEAFF
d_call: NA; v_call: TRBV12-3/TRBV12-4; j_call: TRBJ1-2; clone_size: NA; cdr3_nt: TGTGCCAGCAGTTTTCAGGGAAGGGGCTACACCTTC; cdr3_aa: CASSFQGRGYTF
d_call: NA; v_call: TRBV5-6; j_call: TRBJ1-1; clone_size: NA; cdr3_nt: TGTGCCAGCAGCTTGTTGGGGGCGAACACTGAAGCTTTCTTT; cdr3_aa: CASSLLGANTEAFF
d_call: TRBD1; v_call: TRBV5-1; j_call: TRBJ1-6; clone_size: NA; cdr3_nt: TGCGCCAGCAGCTTAGGCGAACAGGGGAACTCACCCCTCCACTTT; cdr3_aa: CASSLGEQGNSPLHF
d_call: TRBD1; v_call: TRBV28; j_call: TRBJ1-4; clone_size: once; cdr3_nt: TGTGCCAGCAGTTTAACAACAGGGGCGACGATAACTAATGAAAAACTGTTTTTT; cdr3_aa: CASSLTTGATITNEKLFF
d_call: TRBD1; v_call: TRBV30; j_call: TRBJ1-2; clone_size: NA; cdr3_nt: TGTGCCTGGACCAGGACAGGGGGGAACTATGGCTACACCTTC; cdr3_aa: CAWTRTGGNYGYTF
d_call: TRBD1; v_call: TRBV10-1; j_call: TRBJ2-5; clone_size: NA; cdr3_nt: TGCGCCAGCAGTGAGTCGGGACAGGGGGTACCAGAGACCCAGTACTTC; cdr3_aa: CASSESGQGVPETQYF
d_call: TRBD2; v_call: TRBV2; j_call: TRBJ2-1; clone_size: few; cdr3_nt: TGTGCCAGCAGTCCACCCGGGACTAGTTTCGATGAGCAGTTCTTC; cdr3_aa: CASSPPGTSFDEQFF
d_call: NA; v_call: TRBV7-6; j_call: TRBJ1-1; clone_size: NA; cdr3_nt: TGTGCCAGCAGCGCTCAGACAGAAGTGAACACTGAAGCTTTCTTT; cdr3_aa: CASSAQTEVNTEAFF
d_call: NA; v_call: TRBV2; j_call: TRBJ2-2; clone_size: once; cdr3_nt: TGTGCCAGCAGGGGCGGCAGGGTCACCGGGGAGCTGTTTTTT; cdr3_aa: CASRGGRVTGELFF
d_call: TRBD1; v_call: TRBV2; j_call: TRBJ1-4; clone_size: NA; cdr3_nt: TGTGCCAGCAGACTACAGGGGCCCAACGAAAAACTGTTTTTT; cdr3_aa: CASRLQGPNEKLFF
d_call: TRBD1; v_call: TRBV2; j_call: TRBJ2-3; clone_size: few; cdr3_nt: TGTGCCAGCAGTAAACTGTTCCGGGACAGGGTGACAGATACGCAGTATTTT; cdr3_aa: CASSKLFRDRVTDTQYF
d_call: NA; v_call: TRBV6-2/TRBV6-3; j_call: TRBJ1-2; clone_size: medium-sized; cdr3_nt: TGTGCCAGCAGTTACACCGGGGGTAATGGCTACACCTTC; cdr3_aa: CASSYTGGNGYTF
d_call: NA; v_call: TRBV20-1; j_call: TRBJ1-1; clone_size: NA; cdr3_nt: TGCAGTGCCAGACTCGGACTTGGGGCTTTCTTT; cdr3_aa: CSARLGLGAFF
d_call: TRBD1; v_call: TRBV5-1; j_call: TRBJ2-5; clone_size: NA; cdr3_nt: TGCGCCAGCAGCGTATCCGGGACAGGGGGAGAGACCCAGTACTTC; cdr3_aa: CASSVSGTGGETQYF
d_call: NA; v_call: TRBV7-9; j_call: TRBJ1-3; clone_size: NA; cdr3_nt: TGTGCCAGCAGCTTAGAGTCGGGCTCGGGAGTTATAGGAAACACCATATATTTT; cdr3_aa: CASSLESGSGVIGNTIYF
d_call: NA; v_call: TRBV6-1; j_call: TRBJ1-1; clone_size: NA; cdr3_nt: TGTGCCAGCAGTGATTCGGTGAGAACTGAAGCTTTCTTT; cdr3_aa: CASSDSVRTEAFF
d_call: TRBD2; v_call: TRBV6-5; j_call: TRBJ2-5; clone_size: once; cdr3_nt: TGTGCCAGCAGTTACCGGGAGGCCCAAGAGACCCAGTACTTC; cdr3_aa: CASSYREAQETQYF
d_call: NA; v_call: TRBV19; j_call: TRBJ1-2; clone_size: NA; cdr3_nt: TGTGCCAGCCGGACAGTAGGAAACTATGGCTACACCTTC; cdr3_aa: CASRTVGNYGYTF
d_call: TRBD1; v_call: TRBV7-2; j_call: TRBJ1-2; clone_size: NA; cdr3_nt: TGTGCCAGCAGCTCTTGGACAGGGTCAAGCTACACCTTC; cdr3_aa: CASSSWTGSSYTF
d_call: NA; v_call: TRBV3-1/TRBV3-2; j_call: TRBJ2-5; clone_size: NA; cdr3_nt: TGTGCCAGCAGCCTCTCGGACTGGAAAGAGACCCAGTACTTC; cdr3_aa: CASSLSDWKETQYF
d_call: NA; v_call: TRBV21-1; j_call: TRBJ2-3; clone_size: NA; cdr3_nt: TGTGCCAGCAGCAAAGTAGCTAGACCAGATACGCAGTATTTT; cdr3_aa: CASSKVARPDTQYF
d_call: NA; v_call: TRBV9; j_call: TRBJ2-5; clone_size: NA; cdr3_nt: TGTGCCAGCAGCGTAGCTACAGGGCGAGAGGAGACCCAGTACTTC; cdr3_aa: CASSVATGREETQYF
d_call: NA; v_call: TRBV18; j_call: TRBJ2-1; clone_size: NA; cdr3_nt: TGTGCCAGCTCACCGAACAGGGACGACAATGAGCAGTTCTTC; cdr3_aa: CASSPNRDDNEQFF
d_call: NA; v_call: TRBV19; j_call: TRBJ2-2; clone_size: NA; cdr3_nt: TGTGCCAGTAGTCTTACGAACACCGGGGAGCTGTTTTTT; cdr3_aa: CASSLTNTGELFF
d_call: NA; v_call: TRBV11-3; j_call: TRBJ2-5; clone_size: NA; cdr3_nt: TGTGCCAGCAGCTTAGGGGGGGATCCGGGACCGCCGGCGGAGACCCGGTACTTC; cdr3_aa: CASSLGGDPGPPAETRYF
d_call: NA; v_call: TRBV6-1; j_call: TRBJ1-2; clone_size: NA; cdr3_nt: TGTGCCAGCAGTGAATTTTCTCAGGGGCTGGACTATGGCTACACCTTC; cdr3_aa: CASSEFSQGLDYGYTF
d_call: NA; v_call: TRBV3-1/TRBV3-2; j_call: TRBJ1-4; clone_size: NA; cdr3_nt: TGTGCCAGCAGCCAAGATTGGAGTAATGAAAAACTGTTTTTT; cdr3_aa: CASSQDWSNEKLFF
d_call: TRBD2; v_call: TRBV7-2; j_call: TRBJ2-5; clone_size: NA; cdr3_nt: TGTGCCAGCAGCCACCAGCGGGGTATTCGGGAGACCCAGTACTTC; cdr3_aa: CASSHQRGIRETQYF
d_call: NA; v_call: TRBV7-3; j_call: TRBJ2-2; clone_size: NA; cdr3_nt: TGTGCCAGCAGCCCAACTCAGGGCTACGGGGAGCTGTTTTTT; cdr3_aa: CASSPTQGYGELFF